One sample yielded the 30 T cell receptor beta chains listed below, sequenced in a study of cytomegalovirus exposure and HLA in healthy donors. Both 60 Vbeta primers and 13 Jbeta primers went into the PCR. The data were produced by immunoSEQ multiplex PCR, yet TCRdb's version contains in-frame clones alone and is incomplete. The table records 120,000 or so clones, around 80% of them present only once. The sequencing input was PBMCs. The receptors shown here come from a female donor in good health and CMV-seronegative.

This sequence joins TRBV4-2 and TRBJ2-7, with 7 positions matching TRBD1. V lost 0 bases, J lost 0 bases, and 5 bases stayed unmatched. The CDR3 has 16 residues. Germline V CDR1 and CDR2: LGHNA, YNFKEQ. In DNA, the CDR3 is TGTGCCAGCAGCCAAGATTTAGGACAGGTCTCCTACGAGCAGTACTTC. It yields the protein CASSQDLGQVSYEQYF.

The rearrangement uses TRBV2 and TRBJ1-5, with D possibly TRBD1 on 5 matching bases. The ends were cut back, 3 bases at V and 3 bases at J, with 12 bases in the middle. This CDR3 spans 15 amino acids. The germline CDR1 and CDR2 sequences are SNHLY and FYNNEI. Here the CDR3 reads CASSEGRVPNQPQHF. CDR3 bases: TGTGCCAGCAGTGAGGGCAGGGTCCCCAATCAGCCCCAGCATTTT.

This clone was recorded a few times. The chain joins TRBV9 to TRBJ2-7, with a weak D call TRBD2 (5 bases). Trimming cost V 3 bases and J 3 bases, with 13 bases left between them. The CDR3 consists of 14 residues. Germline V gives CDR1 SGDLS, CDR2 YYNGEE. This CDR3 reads CASSGGSPGYEQYF. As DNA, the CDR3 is TGTGCCAGCAGCGGTGGGAGCCCAGGCTACGAGCAGTACTTC.

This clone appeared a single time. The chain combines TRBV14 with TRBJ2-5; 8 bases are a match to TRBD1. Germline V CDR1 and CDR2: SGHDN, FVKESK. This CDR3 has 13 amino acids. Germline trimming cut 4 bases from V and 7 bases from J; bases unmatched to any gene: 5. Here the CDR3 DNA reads TGTGCCAGCAGCCCAGGGGGCAGAAGGACCCAGTACTTC. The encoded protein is CASSPGGRRTQYF.

The CDR3 is CASRVLSGGNTEAFF. For the CDR3, the DNA is TGTGCCAGCCGTGTTCTGTCAGGGGGGAACACTGAAGCTTTCTTT. The chain links TRBV2 to TRBJ1-1, with 7 bases identical to TRBD1. Germline V gene sequence: CDR1 SNHLY, CDR2 FYNNEI. The CDR3 consists of 15 residues. With 8 bases clipped from V and 1 base from J, the junction kept 10 bases outside the gene matches. Supplemented by reference TRBV2 and TRBJ1-1, the full variable domain reads EPEVTQTPSHQVTQMGQEVILRCVPISNHLYFYWYRQILGQKVEFLVSFYNNEISEKSEIFDDQFSVERPDGSNFTLKIRSTKLEDSAMYFCASRVLSGGNTEAFFGQGTRLTVV.

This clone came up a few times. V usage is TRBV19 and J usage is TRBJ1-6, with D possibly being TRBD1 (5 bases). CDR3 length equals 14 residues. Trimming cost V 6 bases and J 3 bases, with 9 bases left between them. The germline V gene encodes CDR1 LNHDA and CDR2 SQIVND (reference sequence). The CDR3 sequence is CASRKTVYNSPLHF. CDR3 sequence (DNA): TGTGCCAGTAGAAAGACAGTCTATAATTCACCCCTCCACTTT.

As DNA, the CDR3 is TGCAGCGTAGGACAGACGAACACCGGGGAGCTGTTTTTT. Translating it yields CSVGQTNTGELFF. V is TRBV29-1 and J is TRBJ2-2, with D perhaps TRBD1 (6 bases). Germline V gene lookup returns CDR1 SQVTM and CDR2 ANQGSEA. The CDR3 sequence is 13 residues long. Deletions cut 6 bases from V and 0 bases from J, with 8 bases between.

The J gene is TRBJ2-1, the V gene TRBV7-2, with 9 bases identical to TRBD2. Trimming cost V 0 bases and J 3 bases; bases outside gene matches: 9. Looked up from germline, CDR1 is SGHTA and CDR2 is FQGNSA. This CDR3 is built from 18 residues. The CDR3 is CASSLALLAGVGYNEQFF. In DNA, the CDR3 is TGTGCCAGCAGCTTAGCGCTTTTAGCGGGGGTGGGCTACAATGAGCAGTTCTTC.

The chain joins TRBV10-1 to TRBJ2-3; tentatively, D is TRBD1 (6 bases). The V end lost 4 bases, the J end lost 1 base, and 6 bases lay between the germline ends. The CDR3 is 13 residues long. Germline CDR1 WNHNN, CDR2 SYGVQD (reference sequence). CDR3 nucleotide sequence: TGCGCCAGCAGTGGACAGGGCACAGATACGCAGTATTTT. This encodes CASSGQGTDTQYF.

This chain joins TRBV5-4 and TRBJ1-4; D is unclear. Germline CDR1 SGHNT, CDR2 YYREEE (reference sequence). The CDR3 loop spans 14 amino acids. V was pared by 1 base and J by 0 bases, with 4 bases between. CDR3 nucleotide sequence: TGTGCCAGCAGCTTGCAGGCAACTAATGAAAAACTGTTTTTT. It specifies CASSLQATNEKLFF. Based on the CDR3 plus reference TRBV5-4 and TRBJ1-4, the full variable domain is ETGVTQSPTHLIKTRGQQVTLRCSSQSGHNTVSWYQQALGQGPQFIFQYYREEENGRGNFPPRFSGLQFPNYSSELNVNALELDDSALYLCASSLQATNEKLFFGSGTQLSVL.

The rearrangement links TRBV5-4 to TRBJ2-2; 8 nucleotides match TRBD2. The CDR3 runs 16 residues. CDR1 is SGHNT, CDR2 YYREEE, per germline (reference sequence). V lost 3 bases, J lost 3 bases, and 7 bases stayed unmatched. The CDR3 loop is CASSSATSVDTGELFF. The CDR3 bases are TGTGCCAGCAGCTCCGCGACTAGCGTGGACACCGGGGAGCTGTTTTTT.

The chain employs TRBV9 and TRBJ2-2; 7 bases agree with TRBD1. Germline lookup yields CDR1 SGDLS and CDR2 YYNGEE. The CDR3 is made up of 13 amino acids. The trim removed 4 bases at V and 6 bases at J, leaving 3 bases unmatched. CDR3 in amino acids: CASSRQGSGELFF. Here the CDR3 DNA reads TGTGCCAGCAGCAGACAGGGTTCCGGGGAGCTGTTTTTT.

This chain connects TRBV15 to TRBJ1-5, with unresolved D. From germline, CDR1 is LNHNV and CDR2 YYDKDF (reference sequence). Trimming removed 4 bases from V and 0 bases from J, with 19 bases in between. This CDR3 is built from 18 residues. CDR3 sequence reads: CATSTLRNTRDSNQPQHF. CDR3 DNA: TGTGCCACCAGCACCCTAAGAAATACGCGGGATAGCAATCAGCCCCAGCATTTT.

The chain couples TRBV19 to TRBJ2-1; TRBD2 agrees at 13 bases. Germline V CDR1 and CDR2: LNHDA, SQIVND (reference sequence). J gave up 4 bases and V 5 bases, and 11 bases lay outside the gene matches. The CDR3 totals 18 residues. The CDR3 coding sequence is TGTGCCAGTAGTGGACGGACTAGCGGGAGTAAGGGTTACAATGAGCAGTTCTTC. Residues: CASSGRTSGSKGYNEQFF.

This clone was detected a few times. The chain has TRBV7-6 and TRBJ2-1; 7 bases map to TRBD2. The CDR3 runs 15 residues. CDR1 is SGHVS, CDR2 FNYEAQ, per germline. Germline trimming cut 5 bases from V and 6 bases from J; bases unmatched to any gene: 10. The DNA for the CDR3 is TGTGCCAGCAGCCCCACGGGCAGCGGGATCAATGAGCAGTTCTTC. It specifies CASSPTGSGINEQFF.

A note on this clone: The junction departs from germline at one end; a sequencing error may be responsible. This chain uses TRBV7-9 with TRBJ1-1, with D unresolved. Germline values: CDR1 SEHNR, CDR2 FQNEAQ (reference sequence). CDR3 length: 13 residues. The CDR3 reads CASSLDMNAEAFF. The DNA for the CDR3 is TGTGCCAGCAGCTTAGACATGAACGCTGAAGCTTTCTTT.

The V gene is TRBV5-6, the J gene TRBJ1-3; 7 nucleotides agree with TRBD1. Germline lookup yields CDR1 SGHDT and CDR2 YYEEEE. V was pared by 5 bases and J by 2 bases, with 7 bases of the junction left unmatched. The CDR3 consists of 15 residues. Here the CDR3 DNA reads TGTGCCAGCAGTTGGAAGGGGGCGCCTGGAAACACCATATATTTT. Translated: CASSWKGAPGNTIYF. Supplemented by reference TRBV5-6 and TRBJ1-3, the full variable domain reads DAGVTQSPTHLIKTRGQQVTLRCSPKSGHDTVSWYQQALGQGPQFIFQYYEEEERQRGNFPDRFSGHQFPNYSSELNVNALLLGDSALYLCASSWKGAPGNTIYFGEGSWLTVV.

The CDR3 DNA follows: TGTGCCTGGAACGTTGCTAGCCGTATCACAGATACGCAGTATTTT. It specifies CAWNVASRITDTQYF. V is TRBV30 and J is TRBJ2-3, with a weak D call TRBD2 (5 bases). V lost 4 bases, J lost 2 bases, and 16 bases lay in between. The CDR3 extends over 15 amino acids. Germline loops: CDR1 GTSNPN, CDR2 SVGIG (reference sequence).

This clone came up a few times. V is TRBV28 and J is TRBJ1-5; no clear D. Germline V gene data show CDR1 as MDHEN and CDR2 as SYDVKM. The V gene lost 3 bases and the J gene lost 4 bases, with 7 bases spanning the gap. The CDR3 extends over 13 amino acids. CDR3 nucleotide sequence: TGTGCCAGCAGTTTTTACGGGAATCAGCCCCAGCATTTT. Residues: CASSFYGNQPQHF. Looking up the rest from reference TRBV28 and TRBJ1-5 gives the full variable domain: DVKVTQSSRYLVKRTGEKVFLECVQDMDHENMFWYRQDPGLGLRLIYFSYDVKMKEKGDIPEGYSVSREKKERFSLILESASTNQTSMYLCASSFYGNQPQHFGDGTRLSIL.

This CDR3 reads CSVEVDSRPPLHF. CDR3 nucleotide sequence: TGCAGCGTTGAGGTCGACAGTAGGCCACCCCTCCACTTT. The gene calls are TRBV29-1 and TRBJ1-6, with a weak D call TRBD1 (5 bases). Germline V gene data show CDR1 as SQVTM and CDR2 as ANQGSEA. Between the trimmed V and J ends, which lost 3 bases and 11 bases, there was a span of 14 bases. The CDR3 sequence is 13 residues long. The full variable domain, rest sourced from reference TRBV29-1 and TRBJ1-6, is SAVISQKPSRDICQRGTSLTIQCQVDSQVTMMFWYRQQPGQSLTLIATANQGSEATYESGFVIDKFPISRPNLTFSTLTVSNMSPEDSSIYLCSVEVDSRPPLHFGNGTRLTVT.

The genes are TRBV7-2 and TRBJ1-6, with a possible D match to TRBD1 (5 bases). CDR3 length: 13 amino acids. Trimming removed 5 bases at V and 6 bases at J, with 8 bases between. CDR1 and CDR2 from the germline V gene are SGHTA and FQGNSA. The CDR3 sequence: CASSPDSNSPLHF. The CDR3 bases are TGTGCCAGCAGCCCCGACAGTAATTCACCCCTCCACTTT.

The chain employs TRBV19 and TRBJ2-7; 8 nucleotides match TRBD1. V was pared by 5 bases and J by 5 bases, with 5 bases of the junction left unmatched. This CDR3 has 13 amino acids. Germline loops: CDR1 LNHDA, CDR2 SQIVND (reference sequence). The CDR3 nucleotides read TGTGCCAGTAGTTGGACAGGGTTTCACGAGCAGTACTTC. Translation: CASSWTGFHEQYF.

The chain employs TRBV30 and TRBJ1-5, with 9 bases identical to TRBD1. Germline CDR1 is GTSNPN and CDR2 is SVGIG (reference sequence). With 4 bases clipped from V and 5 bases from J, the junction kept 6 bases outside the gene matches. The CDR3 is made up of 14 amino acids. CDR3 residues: CAWNQGQGHQPQHF. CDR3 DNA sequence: TGTGCCTGGAATCAGGGACAGGGTCATCAGCCCCAGCATTTT.

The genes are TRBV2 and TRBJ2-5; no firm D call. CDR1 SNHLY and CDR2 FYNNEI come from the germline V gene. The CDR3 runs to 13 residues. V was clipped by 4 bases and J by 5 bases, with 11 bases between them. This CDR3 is CASSAARLETQYF. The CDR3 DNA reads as TGTGCCAGCAGTGCGGCCAGACTGGAGACCCAGTACTTC.

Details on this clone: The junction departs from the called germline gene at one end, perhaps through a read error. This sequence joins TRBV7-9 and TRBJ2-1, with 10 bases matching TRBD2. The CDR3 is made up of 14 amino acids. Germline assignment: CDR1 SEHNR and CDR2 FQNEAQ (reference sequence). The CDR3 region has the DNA TGTTCCAGCAGCTTAAGCGGGAGGGCCAATGAGCAGTTCTTC. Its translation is CSSSLSGRANEQFF.

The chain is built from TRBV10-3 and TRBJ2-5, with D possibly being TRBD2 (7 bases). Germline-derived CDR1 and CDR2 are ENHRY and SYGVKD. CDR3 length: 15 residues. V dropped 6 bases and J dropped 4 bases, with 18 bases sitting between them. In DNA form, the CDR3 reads TGTGCCATCAGCCCCGGGGGGCAGGGGATAGAGACCCAGTACTTC. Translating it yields CAISPGGQGIETQYF.

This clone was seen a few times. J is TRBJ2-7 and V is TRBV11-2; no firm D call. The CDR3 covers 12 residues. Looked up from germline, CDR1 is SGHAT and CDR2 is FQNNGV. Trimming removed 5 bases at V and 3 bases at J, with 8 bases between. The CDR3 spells CASSPNSYEQYF. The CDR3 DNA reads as TGTGCCAGCAGCCCCAACAGCTACGAGCAGTACTTC. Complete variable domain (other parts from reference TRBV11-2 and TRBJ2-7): EAGVAQSPRYKIIEKRQSVAFWCNPISGHATLYWYQQILGQGPKLLIQFQNNGVVDDSQLPKDRFSAERLKGVDSTLKIQPAKLEDSAVYLCASSPNSYEQYFGPGTRLTVT.

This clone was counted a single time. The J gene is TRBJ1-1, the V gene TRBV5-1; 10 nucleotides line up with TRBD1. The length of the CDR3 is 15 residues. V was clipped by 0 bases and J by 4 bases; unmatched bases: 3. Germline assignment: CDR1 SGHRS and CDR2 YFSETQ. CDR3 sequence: CASSLEGTGVTEAFF. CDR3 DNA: TGCGCCAGCAGCTTGGAAGGGACAGGGGTCACTGAAGCTTTCTTT.

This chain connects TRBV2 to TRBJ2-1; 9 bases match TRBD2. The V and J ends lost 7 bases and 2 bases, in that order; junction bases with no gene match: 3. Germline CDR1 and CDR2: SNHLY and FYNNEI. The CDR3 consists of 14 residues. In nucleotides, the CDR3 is TGTGCCAGCACACGCGGGGGGGCCTACAATGAGCAGTTCTTC. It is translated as CASTRGGAYNEQFF.

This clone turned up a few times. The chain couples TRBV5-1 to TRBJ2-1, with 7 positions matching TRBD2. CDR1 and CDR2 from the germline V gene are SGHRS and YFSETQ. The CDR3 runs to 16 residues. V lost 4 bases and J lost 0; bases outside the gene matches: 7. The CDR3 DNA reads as TGCGCCAGCAGCCGATTAGCGGGTCCCTCCTACAATGAGCAGTTCTTC. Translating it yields CASSRLAGPSYNEQFF.